The 2 T cell receptor beta chains below were found in one sample sequenced in a study of T-cell reconstitution after alpha-beta-depleted transplantation in children. Library preparation (for TCRbeta) was performed with unique molecular identifiers. TCRdb passed the PCR reads through MiXCR, listing each CDR3 protein once. The repertoire holds 190,000 or so distinct CDR3 sequences, less than 8% seen once, with around 3% in the top ten. The sequences come from PBMCs from the stem cell graft donor, collected from the stem cell graft. The receptors originated from a human donor who donated a stem cell graft to a child with Wiskott-Aldrich syndrome.

This clonotype was counted between two and nine times. At one end, the junction sequence differs from germline, possibly due to a read error. This rearrangement joins TRBV11-2 to TRBJ2-7, with 9 bases lining up with TRBD1. The CDR3 consists of 16 residues. Germline CDR1 reads SGHAT; CDR2 reads FQNNGV. CDR3 residues: CASSLDSGTGIYEQYF. The CDR3 DNA sequence: TGTGCCAGCAGCCTAGATTCCGGGACAGGGATCTACGAGCAGTACTTC.

The chain is built from TRBV6-1 and TRBJ2-1; possibly TRBD1 or TRBD2 for D (5 bases each). Germline CDR1 reads MNHNS; CDR2 reads SASEGT. The CDR3 is 15 amino acids. Deletions cut 6 bases from V and 6 bases from J, with 18 bases between. This CDR3 reads CASSRMGPLGNEQFF. As DNA, the CDR3 is TGTGCCAGCAGCCGGATGGGACCACTTGGCAATGAGCAGTTCTTC.